This is a list of T cell receptor beta chains from one sample in a study of CD8 T cells in ankylosing spondylitis. MiXCR, applied by TCRdb to the 5' RACE reads, yields one record per CDR3 protein. The sample has around 490,000 distinct CDR3 sequences, roughly 5.2% seen once. Sequencing was done on a sample of blood, either unsorted or a sorted T cell fraction (not recorded which). The source of these receptors is a male donor with ankylosing spondylitis. CDR3s include the opening cysteine and the closing phenylalanine or tryptophan. The order of the fields is clone size, V gene, D gene, J gene, CDR3 DNA, CDR3 protein. A D gene is named only where the DNA matches it firmly. For some rows the clone size is stated as once, few or many, or as a class when expanded; others skip it.

-	TRBV28	-	TRBJ2-6	TGTGCCAGCAGTAGTGATGCCTCTGGGGCCAACGTCCTGACTTTC	CASSSDASGANVLTF
many	TRBV29-1	TRBD2	TRBJ2-1	TGCAGCGGGAGACTAGCGGGAGTACCTAGTGAGCAGTTCTTC	CSGRLAGVPSEQFF
many	TRBV12-3/TRBV12-4	-	TRBJ1-2	TGTGCCAGCTTCGGGCAGGGGCATGGCTACACCTTC	CASFGQGHGYTF
few	TRBV7-8	-	TRBJ2-7	TGTGCCAGCAGCTTATTTCCGGGCCCTTCCTACGAGCAGTACTTC	CASSLFPGPSYEQYF
-	TRBV28	-	TRBJ2-6	TGTGCCAGCAGTCCCGACGACTTCAGCTCTGGGGCCAACGTCCTGACTTTC	CASSPDDFSSGANVLTF
many	TRBV7-8	-	TRBJ1-1	TGTGCCAGCAGCTCCGTAGGCAGGGCGGGTGAAGCTTTCTTT	CASSSVGRAGEAFF
many	TRBV12-3/TRBV12-4	TRBD2	TRBJ2-1	TGTGCCAGCAGACGGGGGGAGTCTGTTGAGCAGTTCTTC	CASRRGESVEQFF
many	TRBV20-1	TRBD1	TRBJ1-6	TGCAGTGCTAGAGCCAGGGACAGGGGGAATTCACCCCTCCACTTT	CSARARDRGNSPLHF
many	TRBV5-1	-	TRBJ2-5	TGCGCCAGCAGCTTAACAGGGATTCGAGAGACCCAGTACTTC	CASSLTGIRETQYF
many	TRBV7-9	-	TRBJ1-2	TGTGCCAGCAGTCCAACCCCGGAAGGTGGCTATGGCTACACCTTC	CASSPTPEGGYGYTF
-	TRBV5-1	-	TRBJ2-2	TGCGCCAGCAGCGTCGGCCCGGCTGGCGGGGAGCTGTTTTTT	CASSVGPAGGELFF
-	TRBV29-1	-	TRBJ1-1	TGCAGCGTTATGAAGTCGGCGGACACTGAAGCTTTCTTT	CSVMKSADTEAFF
many	TRBV4-1	-	TRBJ2-7	TGCGCCAGCAGCCAAGTCGACAGTCTCTCCTACGAGCAGTACTTC	CASSQVDSLSYEQYF
many	TRBV12-3/TRBV12-4	-	TRBJ1-3	TGTGCCAGCAGTTTCAATCCCGGCAGCACCATATATTTT	CASSFNPGSTIYF
many	TRBV20-1	TRBD2	TRBJ2-1	TGCAGTGCTAGAGTAGCGGGAGTATCCAATGAGCAGTTCTTC	CSARVAGVSNEQFF
few	TRBV15	TRBD2	TRBJ2-7	TGTGCCACCGGGGGAACTAGCGGGAGAGGTCCCTACGAGCAGTACTTC	CATGGTSGRGPYEQYF
many	TRBV27	-	TRBJ2-2	TGTGCCAGCAGTTTTTCCGGGACGGTTGGGTCCGGGGAGCTGTTTTTT	CASSFSGTVGSGELFF
many	TRBV6-2/TRBV6-3	-	TRBJ2-7	TGTGCCAGCAGCAATCCTACTAGGGTAATCTCCTACGAGCAGTACTTC	CASSNPTRVISYEQYF
few	TRBV25-1	-	TRBJ1-2	TGTGCCAGCAGTGAACCAGGGGAGTGGAATGGCTACACCTTC	CASSEPGEWNGYTF
many	TRBV7-9	-	TRBJ2-2	TGTGCCAGCAGCCCAGAGGGGGAGCTGTTTTTT	CASSPEGELFF
many	TRBV12-3/TRBV12-4	TRBD1	TRBJ2-7	TGTGCCAGCAGTCTATTAAGTGGGACAGGGGCCTACGAGCAGTACTTC	CASSLLSGTGAYEQYF
-	TRBV7-8	TRBD1	TRBJ1-5	TGTGCCAGCAGCCACCGGGACAGCCCAAGCAATCAGCCCCAGCATTTT	CASSHRDSPSNQPQHF
many	TRBV12-3/TRBV12-4	TRBD1	TRBJ1-1	TGTGCCAGCAGCGGGACAGCAATCATGAACACTGAAGCTTTCTTT	CASSGTAIMNTEAFF
-	TRBV30	-	TRBJ2-1	TGTGCCTGCGGAGGTCGCTTCAAACCCGGACAGTCTAGTAGGGAGCAGTTCTTC	CACGGRFKPGQSSREQFF
many	TRBV7-2	TRBD1	TRBJ1-2	TGTGCCAGCAGCTTGTCGGGACAGGGAAACTATGGCTACACCTTC	CASSLSGQGNYGYTF
many	TRBV12-3/TRBV12-4	-	TRBJ1-1	TGTGCCAGCAGTTTTGAGGTCGGGCAGGGCGGTGAAGCTTTCTTT	CASSFEVGQGGEAFF
-	TRBV7-2	-	TRBJ1-5	TGTGCCAGCAGCCGAATCATATTCAATCAGCCCCAGCATTTT	CASSRIIFNQPQHF
many	TRBV6-5	-	TRBJ2-5	TGTGCCAGCAGTCCTACAGGAGAGACCCAGTACTTC	CASSPTGETQYF
many	TRBV5-1	-	TRBJ2-3	TGCGCCAGCAGGGAAAGGGGTCCAGGCACAGATACGCAGTATTTT	CASRERGPGTDTQYF
many	TRBV29-1	-	TRBJ2-5	TGCAGCGAGACAGTCCAAGAGACCCAGTACTTC	CSETVQETQYF
many	TRBV29-1	-	TRBJ2-6	TGCAGCGTTGTATTAACGAGGTGGGACGGAGGCTCTGGGGCCAACGTCCTGACTTTC	CSVVLTRWDGGSGANVLTF
many	TRBV7-3	-	TRBJ2-3	TGTGCCAGCAGCTCGGACGGCACAGATACGCAGTATTTT	CASSSDGTDTQYF